A single sample gave rise to the 30 T cell receptor beta chains below, sequenced in a study of T cell responses to AZD1222 COVID-19 vaccine. Sequenced by immunoSEQ multiplex PCR; TCRdb stores in-frame clones only, minus some. Seen here are more than 250,000 clones, more than 80% observed once, and the top ten hold less than 0.65%. Material: peripheral blood, obtained on day 0 of AZD1222 vaccination. All receptors derive from an adult in good health.

The genes are TRBV9 and TRBJ2-7, with D possibly being TRBD2 (6 bases). V was shortened by 4 bases and J by 2 bases, with 16 bases between the two germline ends. This CDR3 is 15 amino acids long. Per germline, CDR1 SGDLS and CDR2 YYNGEE. The CDR3 DNA reads TGTGCCAGCAGCCCGGGAGCGGCGGGAACCTACGAGCAGTACTTC. It yields the protein CASSPGAAGTYEQYF.

This chain joins TRBV24-1 and TRBJ2-1, with 9 bases fitting TRBD2. Germline values: CDR1 KGHDR, CDR2 SFDVKD. The J segment lost 5 bases and the V segment lost 4 bases, leaving 11 bases of the junction unmatched. This CDR3 is 17 amino acids long. CDR3 in DNA: TGTGCCACCAGTGACCGCTGGGCGGGAGGGCCAAACAATGAGCAGTTCTTC. It translates to CATSDRWAGGPNNEQFF.

This clone occurred once. This sequence joins TRBV30 and TRBJ2-2; 14 bases align to TRBD2. Germline values: CDR1 GTSNPN, CDR2 SVGIG (reference sequence). There are 16 residues in the CDR3. The junction had 6 bases not matched to a gene; V was cut back by 2 bases and J by 7 bases. CDR3 in DNA: TGTGCCTGGAGTCGACTAGCGGGAGGGCCCCGCGGGGAGCTGTTTTTT. Translating it yields CAWSRLAGGPRGELFF.

The chain links TRBV7-2 to TRBJ2-3; D not certain. CDR1 SGHTA and CDR2 FQGNSA come from the germline V gene. The ends were cut back, 2 bases at V and 5 bases at J, with 2 bases in the middle. The CDR3 consists of 11 residues. The CDR3 DNA reads as TGTGCCAGCAGCTTACAAGATACGCAGTATTTT. Its protein product is CASSLQDTQYF.

The chain employs TRBV28 and TRBJ2-5, with 9 bases matching TRBD2. The V segment lost 5 bases and the J segment 4 bases; nucleotides outside the gene matches: 14. CDR1 and CDR2 from the germline V gene are MDHEN and SYDVKM. The CDR3 has 17 residues. The CDR3: CASSLQGAGGIGETQYF. In DNA form, the CDR3 reads TGTGCCAGCAGTCTTCAAGGGGCGGGGGGGATTGGAGAGACCCAGTACTTC.

The chain couples TRBV19 to TRBJ2-3, with D possibly being TRBD1 (5 bases). CDR1 and CDR2 from the germline V gene are LNHDA and SQIVND (reference sequence). The CDR3 extends over 13 amino acids. V shed 7 bases and J shed 4 bases, with 12 bases lying between them. CDR3 region: CASTVRAADTQYF. In nucleotides, the CDR3 is TGTGCCAGTACTGTCAGGGCCGCAGATACGCAGTATTTT.

This rearrangement joins TRBV7-6 to TRBJ2-1; 8 positions match TRBD1. The trim removed 4 bases at V and 0 bases at J, leaving 2 bases unmatched. The CDR3 is made up of 15 amino acids. Germline V gives CDR1 SGHVS, CDR2 FNYEAQ. CDR3 nucleotide sequence: TGTGCCAGCAGCTCCGGGACAGGCTCCTACAATGAGCAGTTCTTC. Its protein is CASSSGTGSYNEQFF.

This clone appeared a few times. The chain recombines TRBV19 with TRBJ1-5, with a possible D match to TRBD1 (5 bases). The germline CDR1 and CDR2 sequences are LNHDA and SQIVND (reference sequence). The CDR3 spans 14 residues. V lost 6 bases and J lost 4, with 13 bases in between. CDR3 region: CASSPGGGNQPQHF. Written as DNA, the CDR3 is TGTGCCAGTAGCCCGGGGGGGGGAAATCAGCCCCAGCATTTT. Filled out from reference TRBV19 and TRBJ1-5, the complete variable domain reads DGGITQSPKYLFRKEGQNVTLSCEQNLNHDAMYWYRQDPGQGLRLIYYSQIVNDFQKGDIAEGYSVSREKKESFPLTVTSAQKNPTAFYLCASSPGGGNQPQHFGDGTRLSIL.

As for this clone: At one of its ends the junction is not consistent with the germline gene, which may arise from a read error. The chain uses TRBV5-4 and TRBJ2-7; D uncertain. This CDR3 has 11 amino acids. Germline CDR1 is SGHNT and CDR2 is YYREEE (reference sequence). CDR3 protein: CASSLGQSWFF. In DNA, the CDR3 is TGTGCCAGCAGCTTGGGGCAGTCCTGGTTCTTC.

The gene calls are TRBV2 and TRBJ2-7; D remains ambiguous. CDR1 is SNHLY and CDR2 is FYNNEI in the germline V gene. This CDR3 has 12 residues. The ends were cut back, 6 bases at V and 3 bases at J, with 9 bases in the middle. Written as DNA, the CDR3 is TGTGCCAGCAGACCCGTGCTCTACGAGCAGTACTTC. It translates to CASRPVLYEQYF.

The chain links TRBV7-9 to TRBJ2-3; weak D call: TRBD2 (6 bases). CDR1 and CDR2 (germline): SEHNR, FQNEAQ (reference sequence). V was cut by 1 base and J by 0 bases, with 17 bases left in between. This CDR3 comprises 18 residues. The CDR3 sequence: CASSLGLLASESTDTQYF. For the CDR3, the DNA is TGTGCCAGCAGCTTAGGTTTGTTAGCTAGCGAGAGCACAGATACGCAGTATTTT.

The chain is built from TRBV12-3 or TRBV12-4 and TRBJ1-2, with D possibly matching TRBD1 (6 bases). V lost 5 bases, J lost 4 bases, and 11 bases lay in between. The CDR3 totals 13 residues. Written as DNA, the CDR3 is TGTGCCAGCAGTCCAGGGGACGTCTATGGCTACACCTTC. Residues: CASSPGDVYGYTF.

This sequence joins TRBV15 and TRBJ2-1, with no clear D. There are 12 residues in the CDR3. Germline V gene sequence: CDR1 LNHNV, CDR2 YYDKDF (reference sequence). V was cut by 4 bases and J by 7 bases, with 8 bases left in between. The CDR3 DNA is TGTGCCACCAGCATTTGGGGAAATGAGCAGTTCTTC. Its translation: CATSIWGNEQFF.

This clone has only one observation. The V and J genes are TRBV5-1 and TRBJ2-1; TRBD2 matches 12 bases. Germline V gene lookup returns CDR1 SGHRS and CDR2 YFSETQ. This CDR3 is built from 16 residues. V shed 4 bases and J 4 bases; nucleotides not matched to a gene: 6. The CDR3 region has the DNA TGCGCCAGCAGCGGGACGACTAGCGGGAGTTACAATGAGCAGTTCTTC. It translates to CASSGTTSGSYNEQFF.

The chain combines TRBV19 with TRBJ2-1; 10 bases fit TRBD2. V gave up 3 bases and J gave up 7 bases; unmatched junction bases: 6. Germline CDR1 is LNHDA and CDR2 is SQIVND (reference sequence). The CDR3 covers 15 residues. CDR3 DNA sequence: TGTGCCAGTAGTATTGGCCTAGCGGGGGAGAATGAGCAGTTCTTC. This translates into CASSIGLAGENEQFF.

This clone is a singleton in its sample. V and J are TRBV5-5 and TRBJ2-7; 10 bases match TRBD1. The CDR3 covers 16 residues. Germline V CDR1 and CDR2: SGHKS, YYEKEE (reference sequence). Losses at the gene ends were 5 bases for V and 2 bases for J; bases not matched to a gene: 10. CDR3 DNA sequence: TGTGCCAGCAGATCCCAAGGGGACAGGGGAACCTACGAGCAGTACTTC. Its protein is CASRSQGDRGTYEQYF.

The chain joins TRBV3-1 (or the pseudogene TRBV3-2) to TRBJ2-5, with D possibly TRBD1 on 6 matching bases. Per the germline V gene, CDR1 is LGHDT and CDR2 is YNNKEL (reference sequence). This CDR3 region has 13 residues. V shed 5 bases and J shed 5 bases, with 12 bases lying between them. The CDR3 loop is CASSSGQWETQYF. CDR3 DNA: TGTGCCAGCAGCTCGGGACAATGGGAGACCCAGTACTTC.

The chain carries TRBV7-9 and TRBJ2-1, with no clear D. V lost 3 bases and J 5 bases, leaving 11 bases between the germline ends. The CDR3 runs to 14 residues. Germline V lookup: CDR1 SEHNR, CDR2 FQNEAQ (reference sequence). CDR3 DNA: TGTGCCAGCAGCTTTTGGCAGTCTGACAATGAGCAGTTCTTC. Translated: CASSFWQSDNEQFF.

The chain links TRBV3-1 (or the pseudogene TRBV3-2) to TRBJ2-7; maybe TRBD1 (6 bases). The CDR3 extends over 16 amino acids. V was clipped by 4 bases and J by 2 bases, with 18 bases between them. Germline CDR1 and CDR2: LGHDT and YNNKEL (reference sequence). The CDR3, as DNA: TGTGCCAGCAGCCTTTTGGGGGACGGACAGACCTACGAGCAGTACTTC. As protein: CASSLLGDGQTYEQYF.

The chain recombines TRBV11-2 with TRBJ2-7; TRBD1 is a possible D gene (6 bases). V was trimmed by 4 bases and J by 3 bases, leaving 10 bases between them. The germline CDR1 and CDR2 sequences are SGHAT and FQNNGV. The CDR3 has 13 residues. The CDR3 loop reads CASSSTDSYEQYF. CDR3 nucleotide sequence: TGTGCCAGCAGCTCGACGGACAGCTACGAGCAGTACTTC.

This rearrangement joins TRBV4-1 to TRBJ2-7; D is possibly TRBD2 (6 bases). This CDR3 has 15 amino acids. Germline CDR1 MGHRA, CDR2 YSYEKL. Trimming took off 3 bases at V and 4 bases at J, with 16 bases between the two ends. This CDR3 is CASSHAGRGRYEQYF. In DNA, the CDR3 is TGCGCCAGCAGCCACGCAGGGAGAGGGAGGTACGAGCAGTACTTC.

This chain connects TRBV3-1 (or the pseudogene TRBV3-2) to TRBJ1-3; perhaps TRBD1 as D (5 bases). Germline CDR1 is LGHDT and CDR2 is YNNKEL (reference sequence). This CDR3 region has 14 residues. V lost 1 base, J lost 2 bases, and 6 bases lay in between. The CDR3 loop reads CASSQGTTGNTIYF. As DNA, the CDR3 is TGTGCCAGCAGCCAAGGGACAACTGGAAACACCATATATTTT.

The chain has TRBV28 and TRBJ1-2; TRBD1 matches 7 bases. The CDR3 has 15 amino acids. Germline CDR1 reads MDHEN; CDR2 reads SYDVKM. V trimming: 6 bases; J trimming: 9 bases; junction bases outside the gene matches: 16. The CDR3 region is CASRPPPGQSRSYTF. The CDR3 nucleotides read TGTGCCAGCAGGCCCCCCCCGGGACAGTCAAGAAGCTACACCTTC.

The genes are TRBV4-1 and TRBJ1-6; no definite D call. Germline loops: CDR1 MGHRA, CDR2 YSYEKL. This CDR3 spans 16 amino acids. Deletions cut 0 bases from V and 9 bases from J, with 15 bases between. The CDR3 region has the DNA TGCGCCAGCAGCCAAGATCGGGATGGCGTGGGTTCACCCCTCCACTTT. Translation gives CASSQDRDGVGSPLHF.

The rearrangement links TRBV7-9 to TRBJ2-1; 11 bases are a match to TRBD2. Losses at the gene ends were 4 bases for V and 8 bases for J; bases not matched to a gene: 10. Germline CDR1 and CDR2: SEHNR and FQNEAQ (reference sequence). The CDR3 is 16 amino acids. CDR3 in DNA: TGTGCCAGCAGCTCAGATCTAGCGGGGGGCGACTATGAGCAGTTCTTC. Amino acids: CASSSDLAGGDYEQFF.

The V call is TRBV10-2, the J call TRBJ1-5; weak D call: TRBD1 (6 bases). The V gene lost 2 bases and the J gene lost 3 bases, with 8 bases spanning the gap. Looked up from germline, CDR1 is WSHSY and CDR2 is SAAADI. CDR3 length: 14 residues. In nucleotides, the CDR3 is TGCGCCAGCAGTGAGACAGGGCCCAATCAGCCCCAGCATTTT. Translation gives CASSETGPNQPQHF.

The chain uses TRBV5-1 and TRBJ2-1; no firm D call. The V end lost 4 bases, the J end lost 5 bases, and 10 bases lay between the germline ends. There are 13 residues in the CDR3. Germline V gene data show CDR1 as SGHRS and CDR2 as YFSETQ. The CDR3 DNA follows: TGCGCCAGCAGCCCCGGTTGGGACAATGAGCAGTTCTTC. Protein: CASSPGWDNEQFF. The full variable domain, its missing parts supplied by reference TRBV5-1 and TRBJ2-1, is KAGVTQTPRYLIKTRGQQVTLSCSPISGHRSVSWYQQTPGQGLQFLFEYFSETQRNKGNFPGRFSGRQFSNSRSEMNVSTLELGDSALYLCASSPGWDNEQFFGPGTRLTVL.

The V gene is TRBV5-1, the J gene TRBJ2-3, with D perhaps matching TRBD1 (7 bases). CDR1 and CDR2 from the germline V gene are SGHRS and YFSETQ. The CDR3 runs to 13 residues. V dropped 4 bases and J dropped 5 bases, with 11 bases sitting between them. The CDR3 region is CASSLQGGDTQYF. CDR3 sequence (DNA): TGCGCCAGCAGCCTCCAGGGGGGAGATACGCAGTATTTT.

CDR3 loop: CASSFGQGEGIQYF. In nucleotides, the CDR3 is TGCGCCAGCAGCTTCGGACAGGGTGAGGGCATTCAGTACTTC. The chain uses TRBV5-1 and TRBJ2-4; 8 nucleotides match TRBD1. CDR1 and CDR2 from the germline V gene are SGHRS and YFSETQ. The CDR3 runs 14 residues. J lost 9 bases, V lost 2 bases, and 7 bases had no gene match. Full variable domain (missing parts from reference TRBV5-1 and TRBJ2-4): KAGVTQTPRYLIKTRGQQVTLSCSPISGHRSVSWYQQTPGQGLQFLFEYFSETQRNKGNFPGRFSGRQFSNSRSEMNVSTLELGDSALYLCASSFGQGEGIQYFGAGTRLSVL.

This clone was seen only once. The chain recombines TRBV3-1 (or the pseudogene TRBV3-2) with TRBJ2-3; possible D gene TRBD2, 7 bases. Deletions cut 6 bases from V and 4 bases from J, with 14 bases between. Germline CDR1 LGHDT, CDR2 YNNKEL (reference sequence). There are 14 residues in the CDR3. The CDR3 protein is CASRPWGGPDTQYF. CDR3 sequence (DNA): TGTGCCAGCAGACCTTGGGGGGGCCCAGATACGCAGTATTTT.